Shown below are 23 T cell receptor beta chains from a single sample sequenced in a study of T cells in Graves' hyperthyroidism and ophthalmopathy. From RNA transcripts, TCR beta CDR3 regions were amplified. The TCR CDR3 first-round RT-PCR relied on the HTBI primer set. From the multiplex PCR reads, TCRdb called clonotypes with MiXCR, one entry per CDR3 protein. Here the sample spans around 700,000 distinct CDR3 sequences, over 15% being singletons. Input material: blood. The receptors come from a woman between 45 and 65 years old with Graves' hyperthyroidism that later progressed to Graves' ophthalmopathy.

The sample holds many counts of this clonotype. J is TRBJ2-1 and V is TRBV7-9, with D unclear. Germline V CDR1 and CDR2: SEHNR, FQNEAQ (reference sequence). Trimming took off 2 bases at V and 8 bases at J, with 7 bases between the two ends. This CDR3 contains 12 residues. The CDR3 loop is CASSLRTDEQFF. The CDR3, as DNA: TGTGCCAGCAGCTTAAGGACGGATGAGCAGTTCTTC.

This clonotype occurred many times. The rearrangement uses TRBV20-1 and TRBJ2-3; D gene unclear. The CDR3 consists of 14 residues. V shed 1 base and J shed 2 bases, with 10 bases lying between them. Germline V gene data show CDR1 as DFQATT and CDR2 as SNEGSKA (reference sequence). The chain's CDR3 is CSARVPAHTDTQYF. The CDR3 coding sequence is TGCAGTGCTAGAGTACCCGCTCACACAGATACGCAGTATTTT.

The chain uses TRBV27 and TRBJ2-5; TRBD1 agrees at 9 bases. Germline CDR1 reads MNHEY; CDR2 reads SMNVEV (reference sequence). The CDR3 is made up of 14 amino acids. J gave up 6 bases and V 6 bases, and 8 bases lay outside the gene matches. In DNA, the CDR3 is TGTGCCAGCAGGCCGGGACAGGGTGGGCAGACCCAGTACTTC. It translates to CASRPGQGGQTQYF.

This clonotype was seen repeatedly, ten times or more. The chain joins TRBV11-2 to TRBJ1-4, with TRBD1 matching over 10 bases. J was trimmed by 5 bases and V by 5 bases; bases with no gene match: 11. The CDR3 has 17 amino acids. CDR1 is SGHAT, CDR2 FQNNGV, per germline. DNA of the CDR3: TGTGCCAGCAGCACCCGGGACAGGGGAGTTGGGAATGAAAAACTGTTTTTT. Translating gives CASSTRDRGVGNEKLFF.

A few counts support this clonotype. The CDR3 region has the DNA TGTGCCAGCAGCGTAGTGGGGACAGGGAAGGACACTGAAGCTTTCTTT. Residues: CASSVVGTGKDTEAFF. V gene TRBV9 combines with J gene TRBJ1-1; 9 nucleotides line up with TRBD1. Germline CDR1 SGDLS, CDR2 YYNGEE. J lost 3 bases, V lost 0 bases, and 6 bases had no gene match. This CDR3 spans 16 amino acids.

This chain joins TRBV5-1 and TRBJ2-3; TRBD1 aligns across 12 bases. After removal of 4 bases from V and 4 bases from J, the junction contained 4 bases not matched to a gene. CDR3 size: 15 residues. Germline V gene data show CDR1 as SGHRS and CDR2 as YFSETQ. DNA of the CDR3: TGCGCCAGCAGCCGGGACAGGGGGCGGTCAGATACGCAGTATTTT. It yields the protein CASSRDRGRSDTQYF.

This clonotype was seen many times. This chain links TRBV30 with TRBJ2-7, with D tentatively TRBD1 (6 bases). Trimming pared 0 bases from V and 5 bases from J, leaving 11 bases between. This CDR3 is 13 amino acids long. In germline, CDR1 is GTSNPN, CDR2 SVGIG (reference sequence). The CDR3 spells CAWSVWTVNEQYF. For the CDR3, the DNA is TGTGCCTGGAGTGTATGGACAGTAAACGAGCAGTACTTC.

This clonotype was recorded at least ten times. The V gene is TRBV27, the J gene TRBJ1-1; possibly TRBD1 for D (6 bases). V was clipped by 2 bases and J by 8 bases, with 21 bases between them. CDR1 is MNHEY, CDR2 SMNVEV, per germline (reference sequence). The CDR3 has 16 amino acids. The chain's CDR3 is CASSLVFRQIGTEAFF. DNA for the CDR3: TGTGCCAGCAGTTTAGTTTTCCGGCAAATCGGGACAGAAGCTTTCTTT.

This clonotype has more than one count but fewer than ten. This sequence joins TRBV10-3 and TRBJ1-5; TRBD1 agrees at 7 bases. The germline V gene has CDR1 ENHRY and CDR2 SYGVKD. J lost 0 bases, V lost 4 bases, and 6 bases had no gene match. The CDR3 sequence is 16 residues long. The CDR3 nucleotides are TGTGCCATCAGTGGGACAGGCGGAAATAGCAATCAGCCCCAGCATTTT. Protein product: CAISGTGGNSNQPQHF.

This clonotype has at least ten counts. The J gene is TRBJ2-1, the V gene TRBV6-2 or TRBV6-3; D ambiguous. The CDR3 loop spans 15 amino acids. V shed 2 bases and J shed 5 bases, with 13 bases lying between them. CDR1 and CDR2 (germline): MNHEY, SVGEGT. The CDR3 DNA reads TGTGCCAGCAGTTACCTCACCGGGCTCGACAATGAGCAGTTCTTC. It yields the protein CASSYLTGLDNEQFF.

This clonotype was detected ten times or more. V gene TRBV2 combines with J gene TRBJ1-1, with 9 bases that match TRBD1. Germline CDR1 and CDR2: SNHLY and FYNNEI. The CDR3 contains 17 residues. J was trimmed by 2 bases and V by 8 bases; bases with no gene match: 15. CDR3 protein: CASRRDREINFNTEAFF. The CDR3 nucleotides are TGTGCCAGCCGTAGGGACAGGGAAATTAATTTTAACACTGAAGCTTTCTTT.

The V and J genes are TRBV5-6 and TRBJ2-7; possible D gene TRBD1, 6 bases. Germline V gene data show CDR1 as SGHDT and CDR2 as YYEEEE. V dropped 2 bases and J dropped 6 bases, with 15 bases sitting between them. This CDR3 is 14 amino acids long. In nucleotides, the CDR3 is TGTGCCAGCAGCTTTTACAGGGTAAACGCCGAGCAGTACTTC. As protein: CASSFYRVNAEQYF.

This clonotype was detected ten times or more. At one boundary the junction diverges from the germline segment, which might be a read error. The J gene is TRBJ1-2, the V gene TRBV18, with TRBD1 matching 7 bases. Looked up from germline, CDR1 is KGHSH and CDR2 is LQKENI. This CDR3 has 15 amino acids. In DNA form, the CDR3 reads TGTGCCAACTCACTCCGGGACAGACTTAACTATGGCTACACCTTC. This sequence encodes CANSLRDRLNYGYTF.

This clonotype was detected ten times or more. The CDR3: CASSFRAGGSTDTQYF. CDR3 sequence (DNA): TGTGCCAGCAGCTTCCGAGCGGGGGGGAGCACAGATACGCAGTATTTT. The V gene is TRBV13, the J gene TRBJ2-3; TRBD2 aligns across 10 bases. In germline, CDR1 is PRHDT, CDR2 FYEKMQ (reference sequence). The CDR3 length is 16 residues. V shed 3 bases and J 0 bases; nucleotides not matched to a gene: 3.

This clonotype was seen a few times. The genes are TRBV13 and TRBJ1-6, with D perhaps matching TRBD1 (6 bases). The CDR3 length is 14 residues. In germline, CDR1 is PRHDT, CDR2 FYEKMQ (reference sequence). Trimming shortened V by 5 bases and J by 10 bases, and 15 bases separated the two germline ends. Here the CDR3 DNA reads TGTGCCAGCAGCCCCTCGCGGGGGCGGTCACCCCTCCACTTT. It is translated as CASSPSRGRSPLHF. Complete variable domain (other parts from reference TRBV13 and TRBJ1-6): AAGVIQSPRHLIKEKRETATLKCYPIPRHDTVYWYQQGPGQDPQFLISFYEKMQSDKGSIPDRFSAQQFSDYHSELNMSSLELGDSALYFCASSPSRGRSPLHFGNGTRLTVT.

Only a few counts were recorded for this clonotype. This chain uses TRBV14 with TRBJ2-5, with D possibly being TRBD1 (6 bases). The CDR3 extends over 15 amino acids. The germline V gene has CDR1 SGHDN and CDR2 FVKESK. The V end lost 0 bases, the J end lost 4 bases, and 12 bases lay between the germline ends. In nucleotides, the CDR3 is TGTGCCAGCAGCCAAGAATCGCCAGGGGTAGAGACCCAGTACTTC. This gives the protein CASSQESPGVETQYF.

This clonotype was seen a handful of times. The chain has TRBV5-8 and TRBJ2-2; D may be TRBD2 (5 bases). The V and J ends lost 1 base and 4 bases respectively, with 11 bases between them. Germline assignment: CDR1 SGHTS and CDR2 YDEGEE. The CDR3 length is 15 residues. In DNA, the CDR3 is TGTGCCAGCAGCTTGTATCGGGGTGGCACCGGGGAGCTGTTTTTT. It specifies CASSLYRGGTGELFF.

V gene TRBV10-2 combines with J gene TRBJ2-7; the D gene is possibly TRBD2 (6 bases). CDR1 is WSHSY and CDR2 is SAAADI in the germline V gene. This CDR3 has 14 residues. Trimming removed 3 bases from V and 0 bases from J, with 9 bases in between. CDR3: CASSEGGSSYEQYF. The CDR3 nucleotides read TGCGCCAGCAGTGAAGGAGGGAGCTCCTACGAGCAGTACTTC.

This chain links TRBV6-1 with TRBJ2-2, with 9 bases that match TRBD1. Germline V lookup: CDR1 MNHNS, CDR2 SASEGT. This CDR3 region has 14 residues. V lost 6 bases and J lost 7; bases outside the gene matches: 6. The chain's CDR3 is CASRSQGAIGELFF. Here the CDR3 DNA reads TGTGCCAGCAGATCACAGGGGGCGATCGGGGAGCTGTTTTTT.

This clonotype was detected a few times. The chain combines TRBV15 with TRBJ1-6, with 8 bases fitting TRBD1. CDR1 LNHNV and CDR2 YYDKDF come from the germline V gene (reference sequence). The CDR3 sequence is 13 residues long. V was pared by 9 bases and J by 8 bases, with 6 bases of the junction left unmatched. CDR3 amino acids: CATARTGYSPLHF. The DNA of the CDR3 is TGTGCCACTGCTCGGACAGGGTATTCACCCCTCCACTTT.

There are many counts of this clonotype. CDR3 in amino acids: CASSAAGNTYNEQFF. The CDR3 DNA sequence: TGTGCCAGCTCGGCCGCGGGGAATACCTACAATGAGCAGTTCTTC. This sequence joins TRBV18 and TRBJ2-1, with D tentatively TRBD2 (6 bases). The CDR3 consists of 15 residues. Per the germline V gene, CDR1 is KGHSH and CDR2 is LQKENI. V shed 6 bases and J shed 2 bases, with 14 bases lying between them.

The sample holds a few counts of this clonotype. This chain uses TRBV5-1 with TRBJ2-5; perhaps TRBD2 as D (6 bases). This CDR3 is 15 amino acids long. The V gene lost 1 base and the J gene lost 1 base, with 11 bases spanning the gap. Germline V gene lookup returns CDR1 SGHRS and CDR2 YFSETQ. CDR3 region: CASSLRGSFQETQYF. In nucleotides, the CDR3 is TGCGCCAGCAGCTTGCGGGGGTCCTTCCAAGAGACCCAGTACTTC.

This clonotype was picked up a small number of times. V and J are TRBV20-1 and TRBJ2-5; D is possibly TRBD1 or TRBD2 (5 bases each). CDR1 and CDR2 from the germline V gene are DFQATT and SNEGSKA (reference sequence). The CDR3 sequence is 15 residues long. Deletions cut 6 bases from V and 1 base from J, with 18 bases between. CDR3 residues: CSASTGTDTQETQYF. The CDR3 DNA sequence: TGCAGTGCCTCAACCGGGACCGACACCCAAGAGACCCAGTACTTC.